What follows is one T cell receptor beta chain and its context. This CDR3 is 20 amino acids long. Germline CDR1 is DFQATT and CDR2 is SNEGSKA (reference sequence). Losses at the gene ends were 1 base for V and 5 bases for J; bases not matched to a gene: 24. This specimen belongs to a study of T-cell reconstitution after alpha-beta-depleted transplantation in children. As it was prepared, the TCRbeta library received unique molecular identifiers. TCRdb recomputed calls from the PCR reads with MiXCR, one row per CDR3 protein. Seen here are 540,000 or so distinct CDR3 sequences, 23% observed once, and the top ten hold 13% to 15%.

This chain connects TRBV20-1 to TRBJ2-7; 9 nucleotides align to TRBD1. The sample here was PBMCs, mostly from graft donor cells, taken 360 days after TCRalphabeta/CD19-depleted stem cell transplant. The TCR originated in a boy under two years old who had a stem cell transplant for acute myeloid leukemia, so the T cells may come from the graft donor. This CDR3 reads CSARVGSTSPRWTGEDEQYF. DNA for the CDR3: TGCAGTGCTAGAGTTGGATCTACCTCACCACGGTGGACAGGGGAGGACGAGCAGTACTTC.